The sequence of this T cell receptor (beta chain) was determined in a study of breast tumors, draining lymph nodes, adjacent tissues (dated by TCRdb to the mid-2010s). For the wider study: In breast cancer patients, the study compared the TCR beta repertoires of tumor, adjacent nontumor tissue and axillary lymph nodes. The study aimed to assess the relationships and possible T-cell exchange between tumor, surrounding tissue and draining lymph node repertoires in human breast cancer.

Study-wide conclusions, independent of this receptor: Rather than being directly demonstrated, the conclusion that tumor T cells originate in lymph nodes was presented as consistent with a hypothesis. The data were considered consistent with the idea that most tumor T cells come from the lymph node and then expand in tumor tissue. In luminal-like breast cancer, tumor and nontumor tissue repertoires resembled each other significantly more than in basal-like breast cancer. Tumors showed preferential V and J gene usage, and their T-cell repertoire diversity fell below that of lymph nodes yet above that of nontumor tissue.

The lymph node samples were taken from the axillary draining lymph nodes of breast cancer patients. The germline V gene (reference sequence) supplies CDR1 SGHNT and CDR2 YYREEE. Ends trimmed: V by 3 bases, J by 7 bases; bases unmatched to a gene: 9. Counted from cysteine to phenylalanine, this CDR3 has 15 amino acids. Of all the DNA, just the CDR3 is kept, 45 bases in frame from base 1. The listed sequencing device is Illumina HiSeq 2000. Multiplex PCR amplification was used to generate the TCR beta chain libraries. The amplified TCR beta chain products were analyzed by high-throughput sequencing. The public reads were quality trimmed at Q25 with fastp and then assembled into clones with MiXCR by TCRdb, keeping productive beta chains. Rows with a matching CDR3 protein are joined into one entry that keeps the most common DNA and genes. The sample contains 120,000 or so distinct CDR3 sequences, 15% to 20% of them found a single time. The ten most abundant clones make up less than 4.5% of the sample.

To note about this clonotype: Its antigen is currently not known. Base qualities are not at hand, and no much larger clone is one base apart.

The source material was axillary lymph node tissue. Rearrangement joined TRBV5-4 to TRBJ2-1, with 8 bases matching TRBD2. The source is a female donor with breast cancer. Some clones in this sample may be carry-over from other donors' samples. For the CDR3, the sequence is CASSSIAGILNEQFF. The bases read TGTGCCAGCAGCTCCATAGCGGGGATCCTTAATGAGCAGTTCTTC.